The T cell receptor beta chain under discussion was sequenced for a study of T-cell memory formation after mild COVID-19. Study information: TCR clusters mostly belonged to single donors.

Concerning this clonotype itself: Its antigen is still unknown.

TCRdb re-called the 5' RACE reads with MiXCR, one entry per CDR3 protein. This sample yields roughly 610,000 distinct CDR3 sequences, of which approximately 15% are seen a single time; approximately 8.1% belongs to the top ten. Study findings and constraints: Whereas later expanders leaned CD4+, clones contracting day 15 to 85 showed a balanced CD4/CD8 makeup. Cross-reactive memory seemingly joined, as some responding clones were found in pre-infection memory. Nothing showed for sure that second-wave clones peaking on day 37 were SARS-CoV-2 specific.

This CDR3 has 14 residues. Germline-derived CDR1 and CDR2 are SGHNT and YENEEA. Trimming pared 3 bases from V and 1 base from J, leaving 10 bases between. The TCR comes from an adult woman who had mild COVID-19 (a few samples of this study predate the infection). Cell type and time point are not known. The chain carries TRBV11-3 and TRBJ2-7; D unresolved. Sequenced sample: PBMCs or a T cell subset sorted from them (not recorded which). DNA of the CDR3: TGTGCCAGCAGCTTTGATCCCCAATCCTACGAGCAGTACTTC. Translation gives CASSFDPQSYEQYF.